This T cell receptor (beta chain) originates from a study of blood T cell repertoires in COVID-19. Study in general: The study drew acute and convalescent COVID-19 samples from the United States, Italy and Spain.

This clone came up a few times. V shed 4 bases and J 5 bases; nucleotides not matched to a gene: 7. CDR3 length: 14 residues. Germline loops: CDR1 SNHLY, CDR2 FYNNEI. In the original workflow: Estimation of nucleated cell counts relied on the amplification of reference gene primers. Clones were read by immunoSEQ multiplex PCR, and TCRdb kept only the in-frame ones, dropping some. V and J calls and clone size are those listed in that table; D and trimming were worked out from the DNA. The table includes approximately 75,000 clones, roughly four fifths detected once. The material sequenced was peripheral blood. The rearrangement uses TRBV2 and TRBJ1-1; 7 bases match TRBD1. The source is a man aged 30 to 45 with COVID-19, enrolled during active disease. The CDR3 DNA reads TGTGCCAGCAGTGCGGACAGGTTCAAGACTGAAGCTTTCTTT. It is translated as CASSADRFKTEAFF.